Shown below are 10 T cell receptor beta chains from a single sample sequenced in a study of CD8+CD57+ T cells in acquired aplastic anemia. For CDR3 and TCR beta VDJ profiling, genomic DNA was the template used. Using its own MiXCR run on the reads, TCRdb lists one record per CDR3 protein. The repertoire holds 75,000 to 90,000 distinct CDR3 sequences, with about 45% as singletons. Sequenced: sorted CD4+, CD8+, or CD8+CD57+ T cells (not recorded which) from PBMCs. The receptors were sampled from a human donor in good health, serving as a control.

This clonotype showed up just once. V gene TRBV2 combines with J gene TRBJ1-3; perhaps TRBD1 as D (6 bases). CDR1 and CDR2 from the germline V gene are SNHLY and FYNNEI. Trimming took 5 bases from V and 4 from J, leaving 21 bases between them. The CDR3 runs to 17 residues. CDR3 nucleotide sequence: TGTGCCAGCAGTCCAATAGGACAGCAAATTTGGGGAAACACCATATATTTT. It specifies CASSPIGQQIWGNTIYF.

The table lists this clonotype with many counts. The chain recombines TRBV7-9 with TRBJ1-2; no firm D call. Germline-derived CDR1 and CDR2 are SEHNR and FQNEAQ (reference sequence). The V and J ends lost 1 base and 8 bases respectively, with 17 bases between them. The CDR3 consists of 15 residues. CDR3 loop: CASSLEGHGEWGYTF. The CDR3 DNA is TGTGCCAGCAGCTTAGAGGGCCATGGAGAATGGGGCTACACCTTC.

This clonotype was recorded many times. The chain's CDR3 is CASSLSHSYEQYF. The CDR3 DNA is TGTGCCAGCAGTTTAAGTCATTCCTACGAGCAGTACTTC. J is TRBJ2-7 and V is TRBV27; D ambiguous. The CDR3 loop spans 13 amino acids. Germline CDR1 MNHEY, CDR2 SMNVEV (reference sequence). Deletions cut 2 bases from V and 1 base from J, with 6 bases between.

This clonotype appeared many times. The chain links TRBV5-1 to TRBJ1-2, with TRBD1 matching over 9 bases. CDR1 is SGHRS, CDR2 YFSETQ, per germline. With V trimmed by 5 bases and J by 3 bases, 5 bases remained unmatched. The CDR3 has 14 residues. The CDR3 loop is CASRKTGGDYGYTF. The CDR3 DNA sequence: TGCGCCAGCAGGAAGACAGGGGGGGACTATGGCTACACCTTC.

The chain has TRBV2 and TRBJ2-2; D is perhaps TRBD1 (6 bases). The CDR3 runs to 15 residues. The germline V gene encodes CDR1 SNHLY and CDR2 FYNNEI. V lost 7 bases and J 4 bases, leaving 16 bases between the germline ends. CDR3 coding DNA: TGTGCCAGCATCCCCTCCACAGGGATCACCGGGGAGCTGTTTTTT. This sequence encodes CASIPSTGITGELFF. The full variable domain, with the rest looked up from reference TRBV2 and TRBJ2-2, is EPEVTQTPSHQVTQMGQEVILRCVPISNHLYFYWYRQILGQKVEFLVSFYNNEISEKSEIFDDQFSVERPDGSNFTLKIRSTKLEDSAMYFCASIPSTGITGELFFGEGSRLTVL.

The genes are TRBV29-1 and TRBJ2-7; D ambiguous. Germline loops: CDR1 SQVTM, CDR2 ANQGSEA. Trimming left V 4 bases short and J 0 bases short, with 13 bases between. The CDR3 is 14 residues long. Written as DNA, the CDR3 is TGCAGCGTTGTGTCGGGCGAATACTCCTACGAGCAGTACTTC. Translated, it gives CSVVSGEYSYEQYF.

This chain connects TRBV20-1 to TRBJ1-4; TRBD1 is a possible D gene (5 bases). Germline V gene sequence: CDR1 DFQATT, CDR2 SNEGSKA (reference sequence). The CDR3 sequence is 14 residues long. Trimming left V 0 bases short and J 7 bases short, with 12 bases between. The CDR3 region is CSARDPGRAEKLFF. CDR3 sequence (DNA): TGCAGTGCTAGAGATCCAGGGCGGGCTGAAAAACTGTTTTTT.

This chain joins TRBV27 and TRBJ2-1; TRBD1 aligns across 7 bases. Germline-derived CDR1 and CDR2 are MNHEY and SMNVEV (reference sequence). There are 15 residues in the CDR3. V shed 4 bases and J 7 bases; nucleotides not matched to a gene: 10. CDR3 in DNA: TGTGCCAGCAGTTCCAGGGCAGGGGGTAAGAATGAGCAGTTCTTC. Translating it yields CASSSRAGGKNEQFF.

This clonotype appeared a few times. This chain links TRBV6-1 with TRBJ1-1; D remains ambiguous. Trimming pared 6 bases from V and 3 bases from J, leaving 11 bases between. This CDR3 spans 13 amino acids. Looked up from germline, CDR1 is MNHNS and CDR2 is SASEGT. The DNA for the CDR3 is TGTGCCAGCAGACCCATCGGGGACACTGAAGCTTTCTTT. Translation: CASRPIGDTEAFF.

Ten or more counts support this clonotype. V and J are TRBV19 and TRBJ1-5; TRBD1 might be the D (5 bases). Between the trimmed V and J ends, which lost 3 bases and 6 bases, there was a span of 21 bases. The CDR3 runs to 17 residues. CDR1 and CDR2 (germline): LNHDA, SQIVND (reference sequence). CDR3 in amino acids: CASSMGLFKGLGQPQHF. DNA of the CDR3: TGTGCCAGTAGTATGGGACTATTTAAAGGTTTGGGTCAGCCCCAGCATTTT.